This T cell receptor beta chain originates from a study of blood T cell repertoires in COVID-19. The assay was immunoSEQ multiplex PCR, and TCRdb's table has in-frame clones only and misses some. The sample has about 180,000 clones; about 82% are singletons. J was trimmed by 8 bases and V by 1 base; bases with no gene match: 5. Per germline, CDR1 SGHDT and CDR2 YYEEEE. The CDR3 is 15 residues long. This chain connects TRBV5-6 to TRBJ1-4; 10 bases are a match to TRBD1. The sequence came from a young woman who had recovered from COVID-19. The sequencing input was PBMCs or T cells enriched from blood (not recorded which). CDR3 loop: CASSLRTGGGEKLFF. CDR3 coding DNA: TGTGCCAGCAGCTTGCGGACAGGGGGAGGGGAAAAACTGTTTTTT.